This entry features one T cell receptor (beta chain) sequence. The CDR3 runs to 15 residues. Germline V gene data show CDR1 as SNHLY and CDR2 as FYNNEI. V shed 6 bases, J shed 4 bases, and the junction held 10 bases outside the gene matches. Donors consisted of healthy bone marrow donors. The data were obtained in a study of cytomegalovirus exposure and HLA in healthy donors. Background on the study: About 85 million unique TCR sequences came from HLA-typed donors in an early release. Most donors, just over 80% of a few hundred genotyped, fell in the Caucasian-associated ancestry cluster.

This PCR relied on a set of 60 Vbeta primers and 13 Jbeta primers. Assay: immunoSEQ multiplex PCR; the TCRdb copy retains only in-frame clones and omits some. The sample shows some 190,000 clones, 70% to 75% of them seen only once. The V gene is TRBV2, the J gene TRBJ1-2; 8 positions match TRBD1. The source material was PBMCs. The clonotype was recovered from a man aged 30-40 years in good health and CMV-seropositive. This CDR3 is CASSETDRVPYGYTF. In nucleotides, the CDR3 is TGTGCCAGCAGCGAAACGGACAGGGTCCCCTATGGCTACACCTTC.